Reported below is one T cell receptor (beta chain). This CDR3 has 17 residues. The germline CDR1 and CDR2 sequences are LGHDT and YNNKEL (reference sequence). V shed 1 base and J 4 bases; nucleotides not matched to a gene: 10. Libraries were prepared by immunoSEQ multiplex PCR; TCRdb keeps only in-frame clonotypes and omits some of them. Among tens of thousands of clones listed, approximately 80% were seen once. This sample is part of a study of blood T cell repertoires in COVID-19. The chain employs TRBV3-1 (or the pseudogene TRBV3-2) and TRBJ2-1; 7 bases are shared with TRBD1. The TCR sequence derives from a man aged 45 to 65 with COVID-19, enrolled during active disease. The sequenced material came from peripheral blood. CDR3 in amino acids: CASSQAFSGQIYNEQFF. The CDR3 DNA is TGTGCCAGCAGCCAAGCATTCTCGGGACAGATATACAATGAGCAGTTCTTC.